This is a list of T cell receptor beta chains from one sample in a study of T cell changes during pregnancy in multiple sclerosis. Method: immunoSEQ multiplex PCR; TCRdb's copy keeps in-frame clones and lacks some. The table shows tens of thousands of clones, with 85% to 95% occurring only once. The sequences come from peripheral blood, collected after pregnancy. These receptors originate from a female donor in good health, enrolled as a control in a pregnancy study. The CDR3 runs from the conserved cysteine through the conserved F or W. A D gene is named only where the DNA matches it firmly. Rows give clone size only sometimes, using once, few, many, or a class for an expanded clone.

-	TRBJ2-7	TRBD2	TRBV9	TGTGCCAGCAGCGTAACCCCAGGGGGGGCTAGCGGGATTCACGAGCAGTACTTC	CASSVTPGGASGIHEQYF
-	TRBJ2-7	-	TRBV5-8	TGTGCCAGCAAGGTTAGGGGTCGGAACGAGCAGTACTTC	CASKVRGRNEQYF
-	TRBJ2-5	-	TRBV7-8	TGTGCCAGCAGATCCGGGCGGACACAAGAGACCCAGTACTTC	CASRSGRTQETQYF
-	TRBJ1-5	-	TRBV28	TGTGCCAGCAGTTTTGGGGGGTTGGGCAATCAGCCCCAGCATTTT	CASSFGGLGNQPQHF
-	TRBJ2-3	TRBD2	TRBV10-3	TGTGCCATCAGTGAGTCCCAGGGGACCAGCGGGAGGACAGATACGCAGTATTTT	CAISESQGTSGRTDTQYF
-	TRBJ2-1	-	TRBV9	TGTGCCAGCAGCGCGGACTGGGGAGGTGGCAATGAGCAGTTCTTC	CASSADWGGGNEQFF
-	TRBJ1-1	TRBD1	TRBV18	TGTGCCAGCTCACCATACGCCGGGACAGGGGTCGCCCTGAAACGCGCTGAAGCTTTCTTT	CASSPYAGTGVALKRAEAFF
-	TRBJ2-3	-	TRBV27	TGTGCCAGCAGTTCCTTGGGACTTGGCACAGATACGCAGTATTTT	CASSSLGLGTDTQYF
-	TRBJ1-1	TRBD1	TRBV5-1	TGCGCCAGCAGCCTAGGACAGGGGGCGGATTATGAAGCTTTCTTT	CASSLGQGADYEAFF
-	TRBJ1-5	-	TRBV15	TGTGCCACCAGCAGAGCTCTGGGGGGGGGACACAGGGTCCGGAACAATCAGCCCCAGCATTTT	CATSRALGGGHRVRNNQPQHF
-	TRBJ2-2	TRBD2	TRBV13	TGTGCCAGCAGCGCCCTCCCGTGGGGGGGAGAGAACACCGGGGAGCTGTTTTTT	CASSALPWGGENTGELFF
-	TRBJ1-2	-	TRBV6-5	TGTGCCAGCAGTTCCGACGACATCGGCTACACCTTC	CASSSDDIGYTF
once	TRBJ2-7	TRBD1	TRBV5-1	TGCGCCAGCTCTATACAGGGGAACCGCTACGAGCAGTACTTC	CASSIQGNRYEQYF
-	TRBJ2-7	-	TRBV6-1	TGTGCCAGCATTGAAGGACAGTACGAGCAGTACTTC	CASIEGQYEQYF
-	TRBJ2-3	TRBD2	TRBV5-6	TGTGCCAGCAGCTTGGGCAGCGGGAGGGCCGGAGGTACGCAGTATTTT	CASSLGSGRAGGTQYF